This TCR beta chain appears in the sequencing data of a study of T cell repertoires in cytomegalovirus infection. As for the study in general: Recently identified HLA-C-restricted CMV epitopes were used, and well-studied HLA-B-restricted CMV epitopes were used as well. Public TCR beta signatures marked donors with CMV infection and the matching HLA. Broader study findings: CMV carriers with the relevant HLA were identified by cumulative public TCR beta family frequency. The study found HLA-C-restricted CMV-specific TCR beta clonotypes dominating the ex vivo response.

TCRdb called the reads again in MiXCR, with one record for every CDR3 protein. The sample shows 900,000 to 950,000 distinct CDR3 sequences, around a third of them seen only once. CDR1 is MNHEY and CDR2 is SMNVEV in the germline V gene (reference sequence). The junction had 5 bases not matched to a gene; V was cut back by 2 bases and J by 7 bases. This CDR3 has 15 amino acids. Turning to this clonotype: The antigen remains unidentified.

The receptor comes from a human donor in good health (CMV status not recorded). Some clones in this sample may be carry-over from other donors' samples. The input for sequencing was cultured CD8+ T cells from PBMCs, taken from culture after CMV antigen stimulation. The chain joins TRBV27 to TRBJ2-1, with TRBD2 identical over 10 bases. For the CDR3, the DNA is TGTGCCAGCAGTTTAAAAGCGGGGGGGCCGAATGAGCAGTTCTTC. Translating it yields CASSLKAGGPNEQFF.